This T cell receptor beta chain was identified during a study of blood T cell repertoires in COVID-19. Study overall: From the United States, Italy and Spain came samples of acute and convalescent COVID-19. The analysed material was cDNA or gDNA that came from T cells, B-cell-depleted T cells, or PBMCs.

The V end lost 4 bases, the J end lost 8 bases, and 13 bases lay between the germline ends. Germline V gene sequence: CDR1 LNHDA, CDR2 SQIVND (reference sequence). This CDR3 spans 13 amino acids. Assay: immunoSEQ multiplex PCR; the TCRdb copy retains only in-frame clones and omits some. This table has around 26,000 clones, approximately 76% appearing once. Input material: peripheral blood. This rearrangement joins TRBV19 to TRBJ2-3, with D possibly being TRBD1 (5 bases). The sequence derives from a man aged 70 or older with acute or convalescent COVID-19. Here the CDR3 DNA reads TGTGCCAGTAGTACCCGGGTGGGGCCTACGCAGTATTTT. This gives the protein CASSTRVGPTQYF.